This is a list of T cell receptor beta chains from one sample in a study of T cell changes during pregnancy in multiple sclerosis. Generated by immunoSEQ multiplex PCR, the TCRdb table keeps only in-frame clones and is missing some. This table holds about 100,000 clones, around nine tenths found once. Source: peripheral blood, taken in the second trimester of pregnancy. The receptors derive from a female donor with multiple sclerosis, enrolled in a pregnancy study. Each CDR3 is given with its conserved first and last residue. The D gene is left open where the match is weak. Only part of the rows carry a size: once, few, many, or a class if the clone is expanded.

DNA	CDR3	V	J	D	size
TGTGCCAGCAGCGTCGACAGGATTAGTTTTACCTACGAGCAGTACTTC	CASSVDRISFTYEQYF	TRBV9	TRBJ2-7	-	-
TGTGCCAGCAGCGTGGGGCTAGCGGGACCCTTTTTCACAGATACGCAGTATTTT	CASSVGLAGPFFTDTQYF	TRBV9	TRBJ2-3	TRBD2	-
TGTGCCAGCAATCCCGACAGATTTTATTCACCCCTCCACTTT	CASNPDRFYSPLHF	TRBV6-5	TRBJ1-6	-	-
TGTGCCAGCCTCAAGGCGGGCCGAGCTTACAATGAGCAGTTCTTC	CASLKAGRAYNEQFF	TRBV28	TRBJ2-1	-	-
TGTGCCAGCAGTTTGACTAGCGGGAGCGTTGAGCAGTTCTTC	CASSLTSGSVEQFF	TRBV28	TRBJ2-1	TRBD2	-
TGCGCCAGCAGCTCGTTCGTGGGGGGCGGGAGCGTCAATGAGCAGTTCTTC	CASSSFVGGGSVNEQFF	TRBV5-1	TRBJ2-1	-	-
TGTGCCAGCAGCCCGCCGATACTAGCAACTAATGAAAAACTGTTTTTT	CASSPPILATNEKLFF	TRBV7-8	TRBJ1-4	-	-
TGTGCCAGCAGTTTAGGAGACAGGGGGGTCACCGGGGAGCTGTTTTTT	CASSLGDRGVTGELFF	TRBV28	TRBJ2-2	TRBD1	-
TGTGCCAGCAGTGAGGCGGTCTCCTACGAGCAGTACTTC	CASSEAVSYEQYF	TRBV2	TRBJ2-7	-	-
TGTGCCAGCCTCCCGGCAGGTAGTACCAATGAGCAGTTCTTC	CASLPAGSTNEQFF	TRBV7-9	TRBJ2-1	-	-
TGTGCCAGCAGTGAAGGGGTCGGGAGGGCATATGAGCAGTTCTTC	CASSEGVGRAYEQFF	TRBV6-1	TRBJ2-1	TRBD2	-
TGTGCCTGGAGTGTAGGGAGAAGCTCCTACGAGCAGTACTTC	CAWSVGRSSYEQYF	TRBV30	TRBJ2-7	-	once
TGTGCCAGCAGCCCGGGACAGGGAATGCGGATCTACGAGCAGTACTTC	CASSPGQGMRIYEQYF	TRBV7-8	TRBJ2-7	TRBD1	few
TGTGCCAGCAGTGCTGGCGGGGATACAGATACGCAGTATTTT	CASSAGGDTDTQYF	TRBV6-1	TRBJ2-3	-	-
TGCGCCAGCAGCTTGGGTTTGTATACCGGGACAGCAAATGAAAAACTGTTTTTT	CASSLGLYTGTANEKLFF	TRBV5-1	TRBJ1-4	TRBD1	-
TGTGCCAGCAGCGTAGGGGTGACTAGCGGGACAGATACGCAGTATTTT	CASSVGVTSGTDTQYF	TRBV9	TRBJ2-3	TRBD2	-
TGTGCCAGCAGTGATCCGGGGGGGCGGGATGAGCAGTTCTTC	CASSDPGGRDEQFF	TRBV25-1	TRBJ2-1	TRBD2	-
TGTGCCAGCAGCCCAACGGCAGGGATAATCACCGGGGAGCTGTTTTTT	CASSPTAGIITGELFF	TRBV7-7	TRBJ2-2	-	-
TGTGCCAGCTCACCCGTGGGACTAGCGGGGGCCGCACCCATATACAATGAGCAGTTCTTC	CASSPVGLAGAAPIYNEQFF	TRBV18	TRBJ2-1	TRBD2	-
TGTGCCAGCAGCCGGGAGGATACGCAGTATTTT	CASSREDTQYF	TRBV7-2	TRBJ2-3	-	-
TGTGCCAGTAGTATAGCATCAAGCAGACTGAACACCGGGGAGCTGTTTTTT	CASSIASSRLNTGELFF	TRBV19	TRBJ2-2	-	-